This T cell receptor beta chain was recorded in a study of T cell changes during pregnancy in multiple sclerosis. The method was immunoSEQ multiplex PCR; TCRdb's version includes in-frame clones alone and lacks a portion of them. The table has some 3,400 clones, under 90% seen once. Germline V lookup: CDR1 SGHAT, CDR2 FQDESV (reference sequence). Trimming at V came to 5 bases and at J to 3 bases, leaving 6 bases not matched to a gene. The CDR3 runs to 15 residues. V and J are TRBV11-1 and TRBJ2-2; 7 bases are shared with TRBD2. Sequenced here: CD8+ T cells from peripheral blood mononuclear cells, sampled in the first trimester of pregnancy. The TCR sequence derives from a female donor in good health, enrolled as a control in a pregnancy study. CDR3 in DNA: TGTGCCAGCAGCCCCGTGGCGGGAGACACCGGGGAGCTGTTTTTT. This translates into CASSPVAGDTGELFF. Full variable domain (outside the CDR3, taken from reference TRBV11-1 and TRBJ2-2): EAEVAQSPRYKITEKSQAVAFWCDPISGHATLYWYRQILGQGPELLVQFQDESVVDDSQLPKDRFSAERLKGVDSTLKIQPAELGDSAMYLCASSPVAGDTGELFFGEGSRLTVL.